The 23 T cell receptor beta chains below were found in one sample sequenced in a study of cytomegalovirus exposure and HLA in healthy donors. With 60 Vbeta and 13 Jbeta primers, the PCR was carried out. Produced via immunoSEQ multiplex PCR; TCRdb's table is partial and in-frame only. The top ten clones hold around 2.1% of a sample with 150,000 or so clones, about 72% of them seen once. The material sequenced was PBMCs. The receptors stem from a middle-aged man in good health and CMV-seropositive.

Only one count was recorded for this clone. In nucleotides, the CDR3 is TGTGCCAGCAGCGCCTGGACTGCCCCCCGCTATGGCTACACCTTC. Protein sequence: CASSAWTAPRYGYTF. This chain connects TRBV7-2 to TRBJ1-2; unclear D gene. This CDR3 has 15 residues. The V end was cut by 5 bases, the J end by 4 bases, with 17 bases between. Germline V gene sequence: CDR1 SGHTA, CDR2 FQGNSA.

J is TRBJ2-3 and V is TRBV11-2; 7 bases agree with TRBD2. With V trimmed by 1 base and J by 4 bases, 5 bases remained unmatched. Germline lookup yields CDR1 SGHAT and CDR2 FQNNGV. The CDR3 length is 15 residues. This CDR3 reads CASSLGGRGADTQYF. DNA for the CDR3: TGTGCCAGCAGCTTAGGGGGTCGGGGGGCAGATACGCAGTATTTT.

This clone was recorded only once. This chain joins TRBV21-1 and TRBJ2-5; the table assigns TRBD2, which was not confirmed against the DNA. TRBV21-1 is an annotated pseudogene. The CDR3 consists of 16 residues. The CDR3 region has the DNA TGTGCCAGCAGCTTCCCCAACGCGGGGGCCAGGGAGACCCAGTACTTC. Translated: CASSFPNAGARETQYF.

The rearrangement uses TRBV2 and TRBJ1-2; D is uncertain. Trimming stripped 5 bases from V and 8 bases from J, with 12 bases between. This CDR3 is built from 12 residues. Germline CDR1 SNHLY, CDR2 FYNNEI. CDR3 sequence (DNA): TGTGCCAGCAGTCGGGCCGGAGGAGGCTACACCTTC. Translation: CASSRAGGGYTF.

This clone was observed a single time. The rearrangement uses TRBV2 and TRBJ2-5, with 8 bases aligning to TRBD2. The V gene's germline CDR1 is SNHLY and CDR2 FYNNEI. V gave up 11 bases and J gave up 7 bases; unmatched junction bases: 12. The CDR3 covers 13 residues. This CDR3 is CAGESGGGVTQYF. The CDR3 DNA reads as TGTGCCGGGGAATCGGGGGGGGGAGTGACCCAGTACTTC.

The rearrangement joins TRBV5-6 to TRBJ2-1, with D tentatively TRBD2 (6 bases). The germline V gene has CDR1 SGHDT and CDR2 YYEEEE. V gave up 2 bases and J gave up 5 bases, with 8 bases separating them. CDR3 length equals 13 residues. The CDR3 sequence: CASSFGGNNEQFF. In nucleotides, the CDR3 is TGTGCCAGCAGCTTCGGAGGGAACAATGAGCAGTTCTTC. The full variable domain, completed using reference TRBV5-6 and TRBJ2-1, is DAGVTQSPTHLIKTRGQQVTLRCSPKSGHDTVSWYQQALGQGPQFIFQYYEEEERQRGNFPDRFSGHQFPNYSSELNVNALLLGDSALYLCASSFGGNNEQFFGPGTRLTVL.

This chain links TRBV11-3 with TRBJ2-4; the match to TRBD1 covers 10 bases. From germline, CDR1 is SGHNT and CDR2 YENEEA. This CDR3 contains 16 residues. V shed 2 bases and J 8 bases; nucleotides not matched to a gene: 9. The CDR3 nucleotides read TGTGCCAGCAGCTTAAAAACCGGGACAGGGGTGGACATTCAGTACTTC. It translates to CASSLKTGTGVDIQYF.

V gene TRBV10-3 combines with J gene TRBJ1-5; 8 positions agree with TRBD1. V lost 0 bases and J lost 3; bases outside the gene matches: 4. This CDR3 region has 16 residues. Germline-derived CDR1 and CDR2 are ENHRY and SYGVKD. In DNA, the CDR3 is TGTGCCATCAGTGAGTCGAGGGACAGGCACAATCAGCCCCAGCATTTT. Translating it yields CAISESRDRHNQPQHF.

This clone was counted only a few times. The V call is TRBV2, the J call TRBJ1-6; possibly TRBD1 for D (5 bases). V shed 4 bases and J shed 7 bases, with 17 bases lying between them. Germline V gives CDR1 SNHLY, CDR2 FYNNEI. The CDR3 runs 16 residues. CDR3 bases: TGTGCCAGCAGTGCAGGGTTTCTAGTGGGGAATTCACCCCTCCACTTT. Translation: CASSAGFLVGNSPLHF.

This chain links TRBV4-1 with TRBJ1-2; D not certain. V was shortened by 0 bases and J by 4 bases, with 12 bases between the two germline ends. The CDR3 has 15 residues. Looked up from germline, CDR1 is MGHRA and CDR2 is YSYEKL. CDR3 DNA sequence: TGCGCCAGCAGCCAAGATAGGCAGGCTTTCTATGGCTACACCTTC. It codes for CASSQDRQAFYGYTF.

A single count supports this clone. The genes are TRBV7-2 and TRBJ1-4, with a weak D call TRBD1 (6 bases). Germline CDR1 and CDR2: SGHTA and FQGNSA. Trimming removed 5 bases from V and 9 bases from J, with 19 bases in between. The CDR3 is made up of 15 amino acids. CDR3 loop: CASSSGQTRGKKLFF. CDR3 in DNA: TGTGCCAGCAGCAGTGGACAGACCAGAGGCAAAAAACTGTTTTTT.

The rearrangement joins TRBV4-2 to TRBJ1-4; D not certain. CDR1 is LGHNA and CDR2 is YNFKEQ in the germline V gene. There are 13 residues in the CDR3. V lost 0 bases to trimming and J lost 7 bases, with 6 bases between them. The CDR3 here is CASSQDPSEKLFF. The CDR3 DNA reads TGTGCCAGCAGCCAAGACCCTAGTGAAAAACTGTTTTTT.

In this sample, this clone turned up a few times. J is TRBJ1-5 and V is TRBV5-6, with D possibly being TRBD1 (5 bases). Germline CDR1 reads SGHDT; CDR2 reads YYEEEE. Trimming pared 4 bases from V and 2 bases from J, leaving 16 bases between. This CDR3 is built from 16 residues. CDR3 in DNA: TGTGCCAGCAGCCCCCGGGGAGGGGAGGGCAATCAGCCCCAGCATTTT. Its protein product is CASSPRGGEGNQPQHF. Looking up the rest from reference TRBV5-6 and TRBJ1-5 gives the full variable domain: DAGVTQSPTHLIKTRGQQVTLRCSPKSGHDTVSWYQQALGQGPQFIFQYYEEEERQRGNFPDRFSGHQFPNYSSELNVNALLLGDSALYLCASSPRGGEGNQPQHFGDGTRLSIL.

The count of this clone is one. The chain links TRBV29-1 to TRBJ2-5, with a weak D call TRBD1 (6 bases). V was trimmed by 6 bases and J by 1 base, leaving 9 bases between them. This CDR3 has 12 amino acids. In germline, CDR1 is SQVTM, CDR2 ANQGSEA. CDR3 DNA: TGCAGCGTGACAGGTTCCCAAGAGACCCAGTACTTC. Translation gives CSVTGSQETQYF.

The V gene is TRBV4-2, the J gene TRBJ2-7; TRBD2 aligns across 8 bases. With V trimmed by 1 base and J by 0 bases, 11 bases remained unmatched. The CDR3 totals 18 residues. The germline gives CDR1 LGHNA, CDR2 YNFKEQ. The CDR3 reads CASSQVGGALYNSYEQYF. In DNA, the CDR3 is TGTGCCAGCAGCCAAGTCGGGGGGGCCCTTTACAACTCCTACGAGCAGTACTTC.

The chain carries TRBV6-1 and TRBJ1-3, with a weak D call TRBD1 (5 bases). CDR1 and CDR2 (germline): MNHNS, SASEGT. The CDR3 runs to 15 residues. The V and J ends lost 4 bases and 3 bases respectively, with 13 bases between them. The CDR3 DNA is TGTGCCAGCAGTGCGACGACAGTTCTTGGAAACACCATATATTTT. Protein product: CASSATTVLGNTIYF.

Comment on this clone: This specimen includes other DNA sequences encoding the same CDR3. The rearrangement links TRBV28 to TRBJ2-1; 10 positions agree with TRBD2. The CDR3 runs 14 residues. Germline CDR1 is MDHEN and CDR2 is SYDVKM. The trim removed 3 bases at V and 10 bases at J, leaving 6 bases unmatched. CDR3 residues: CASSFSGGANEQFF. The CDR3 bases are TGTGCCAGCAGTTTCAGCGGGGGGGCGAACGAGCAGTTCTTC.

The chain joins TRBV19 to TRBJ1-2; maybe TRBD1 (6 bases). CDR1 is LNHDA and CDR2 is SQIVND in the germline V gene (reference sequence). The V and J ends lost 10 bases and 3 bases respectively, with 18 bases between them. The CDR3 loop spans 14 amino acids. The CDR3 spells CATQSTGRYYGYTF. The CDR3 nucleotides are TGTGCCACCCAGAGTACAGGGCGATACTATGGCTACACCTTC.

The J gene is TRBJ2-7, the V gene TRBV29-1; possibly TRBD1 for D (6 bases). The germline CDR1 and CDR2 sequences are SQVTM and ANQGSEA. The CDR3 spans 12 residues. The V end was cut by 7 bases, the J end by 2 bases, with 12 bases between. CDR3 in amino acids: CSASQGAYEQYF. The CDR3 coding sequence is TGCAGCGCATCACAGGGCGCCTACGAGCAGTACTTC.

V usage is TRBV5-6 and J usage is TRBJ2-4; 7 bases fit TRBD1. Germline lookup yields CDR1 SGHDT and CDR2 YYEEEE. This CDR3 comprises 14 residues. V dropped 0 bases and J dropped 4; count of bases not matched to a gene: 1. CDR3 DNA: TGTGCCAGCAGCTTGGTGGGACAGAAAAACATTCAGTACTTC. Translating it yields CASSLVGQKNIQYF. Drawing the rest from reference TRBV5-6 and TRBJ2-4, the complete variable domain is DAGVTQSPTHLIKTRGQQVTLRCSPKSGHDTVSWYQQALGQGPQFIFQYYEEEERQRGNFPDRFSGHQFPNYSSELNVNALLLGDSALYLCASSLVGQKNIQYFGAGTRLSVL.

This rearrangement joins TRBV21-1 to TRBJ2-1; no check of the table's D call, TRBD1, against the DNA was made. TRBV21-1 is deemed a pseudogene. The CDR3 has 15 amino acids. The CDR3 loop reads CASKPGQGETCEQFF. CDR3 bases: TGTGCCAGCAAGCCGGGACAGGGAGAAACTTGTGAGCAGTTCTTC.

The gene calls are TRBV7-9 and TRBJ1-1; a possible D gene is TRBD1 (5 bases). CDR1 is SEHNR, CDR2 FQNEAQ, per germline (reference sequence). This CDR3 contains 13 residues. The V gene lost 5 bases and the J gene lost 0 bases, with 7 bases spanning the gap. CDR3 coding DNA: TGTGCCAGCAGCCTGACAGTGAACACTGAAGCTTTCTTT. Protein product: CASSLTVNTEAFF.

V and J are TRBV19 and TRBJ1-5, with D unresolved. Trimming left V 7 bases short and J 2 bases short, with 9 bases between. Germline lookup yields CDR1 LNHDA and CDR2 SQIVND (reference sequence). CDR3 length equals 13 residues. The CDR3 DNA reads as TGTGCCAGTACCACAGTGGGCAATCAGCCCCAGCATTTT. Amino acids: CASTTVGNQPQHF.